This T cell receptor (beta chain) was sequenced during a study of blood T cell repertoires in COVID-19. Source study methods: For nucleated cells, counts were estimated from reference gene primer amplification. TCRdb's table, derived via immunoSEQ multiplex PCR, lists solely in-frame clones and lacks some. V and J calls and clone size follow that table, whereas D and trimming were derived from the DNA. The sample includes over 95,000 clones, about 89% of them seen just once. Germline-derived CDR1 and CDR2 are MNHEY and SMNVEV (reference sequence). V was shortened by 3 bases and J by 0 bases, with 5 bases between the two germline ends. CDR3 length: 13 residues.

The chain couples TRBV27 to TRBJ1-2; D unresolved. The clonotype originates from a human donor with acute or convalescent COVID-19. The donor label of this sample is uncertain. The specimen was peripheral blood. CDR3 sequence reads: CASSLATNYGYTF. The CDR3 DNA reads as TGTGCCAGCAGTTTGGCAACTAACTATGGCTACACCTTC.